This is a list of T cell receptor beta chains from one sample in a study of blood T cell repertoires in COVID-19. Clones were read by immunoSEQ multiplex PCR, and TCRdb kept only the in-frame ones, dropping some. The table lists 200,000 or so clones, 65% to 85% of them singletons. Sequencing was performed on peripheral blood. The origin of the receptors is an older woman with acute or convalescent COVID-19. Both conserved end residues are part of each CDR3. Each record gives: V gene, CDR3 length, J gene, CDR3 protein.

TRBV2	16	TRBJ2-1	CASSRLAGDGSNEQFF
TRBV7-2	15	TRBJ2-5	CASSSRAGGPETQYF
TRBV19	15	TRBJ2-6	CASNNWGDGANVLTF
TRBV14	17	TRBJ1-1	CASSRGDLRFLNTEAFF
TRBV3-1/TRBV3-2	13	TRBJ1-2	CASSQRTGYGYTF
TRBV7-2	13	TRBJ1-2	CASSLLGRAGYTF
TRBV30	17	TRBJ1-1	CAWSVKGQGFLNTEAFF
TRBV6-1	14	TRBJ1-2	CASSEAGGYYGYTF
TRBV7-2	14	TRBJ2-1	CASSLRLAGNEQFF
TRBV4-2	16	TRBJ1-2	CASSKQGGTTGYGYTF
TRBV13	16	TRBJ1-1	CASSLIQRGGNTEAFF
TRBV7-9	11	TRBJ2-7	CASTTGPEQYF
TRBV11-3	12	TRBJ1-2	CASSGANYGYTF
TRBV29-1	15	TRBJ2-3	CSVVTGQSGTDTQYF
TRBV3-1/TRBV3-2	15	TRBJ2-1	CASSQGTGLNNEQFF
TRBV5-4	14	TRBJ1-2	CASRNTGGAYGYTF
TRBV5-1	15	TRBJ1-1	CASSLARVGNTEAFF
TRBV14	14	TRBJ2-7	CASSQVGGAMRKYF
TRBV7-9	13	TRBJ1-1	CASRRDRDTEAFF
TRBV30	17	TRBJ2-1	CAWSALAGGLGDNEQFF
TRBV12-5	14	TRBJ1-1	CASGFVTRDREAFF
TRBV5-4	16	TRBJ1-1	CASSPPQGQGWTEAFF
TRBV7-3	15	TRBJ2-2	CASSLRGHYTGELFF
TRBV11-2	14	TRBJ2-7	CASSLGPESYEQYF
TRBV10-3	13	TRBJ1-1	CAIHGQGATEAFF
TRBV7-9	15	TRBJ1-6	CASRSGQGGNSPLHF
TRBV2	14	TRBJ2-3	CASSRRTSTDTQYF
TRBV2	15	TRBJ1-2	CASSEVGGQAGGYTF
TRBV6-2/TRBV6-3	14	TRBJ1-1	CASSYTELNTEAFF
TRBV28	14	TRBJ1-2	CASSPPSRSYGYTF
TRBV7-6	16	TRBJ2-2	CASSVAPGGETGELFF
TRBV5-5	15	TRBJ2-1	CASSFEGASYNEQFF
TRBV19	14	TRBJ1-6	CASRDLEYNSPLHF
TRBV19	15	TRBJ1-6	CASSIGGQINSPLHF
TRBV4-1	16	TRBJ2-3	CASSQVGEANGDTQYF